Listed below are T cell receptor beta chains from one sample, sequenced in a study of blood T cell repertoires in COVID-19. TCRdb keeps only in-frame clones here, not all; method: immunoSEQ multiplex PCR. The sample has approximately 76,000 clones, around 85% seen once. The sample was peripheral blood. These receptors were collected from a man older than 75 in a cohort sampled during active COVID-19. CDR3s include the opening cysteine and the closing phenylalanine or tryptophan. A D gene is named only where the DNA matches it firmly. Only some rows state a clone size, as once, few, many or a class for expanded clones.

>.|TRBJ1-6|TRBD1|TRBV19
CASSRDGTGAYNSPLHF
TGTGCCAGTAGTCGAGATGGGACAGGGGCCTATAATTCACCCCTCCACTTT
>.|TRBJ2-5|TRBD1|TRBV2
CASRKSGTEETQYF
TGTGCCAGCAGGAAATCCGGGACAGAGGAGACCCAGTACTTC
>.|TRBJ2-3|.|TRBV3-1/TRBV3-2
CASSQDLTGDAYTDTQYF
TGTGCCAGCAGCCAAGATTTAACGGGAGACGCCTACACAGATACGCAGTATTTT
>.|TRBJ2-1|.|TRBV4-2
CASSQFSSSPAYNEQFF
TGTGCCAGCAGCCAATTCTCGTCCTCCCCCGCCTACAATGAGCAGTTCTTC
>.|TRBJ2-7|.|TRBV27
CASSLFTAGGEQYF
TGTGCCAGCAGTTTATTTACTGCCGGAGGGGAGCAGTACTTC
>.|TRBJ2-3|TRBD2|TRBV7-2
CASSLVVSGGATDTQYF
TGTGCCAGCAGCTTAGTTGTTAGCGGGGGTGCCACAGATACGCAGTATTTT
>.|TRBJ2-3|.|TRBV4-2
CASSQAGDSASTDTQYF
TGTGCCAGCAGCCAAGCGGGGGACAGTGCTAGCACAGATACGCAGTATTTT
>once|TRBJ2-5|.|TRBV27
CASSRGQQEETQYF
TGTGCCAGCAGTCGAGGACAGCAAGAAGAGACCCAGTACTTC
>.|TRBJ1-4|TRBD1|TRBV5-4
CASSGTGFPNEKLFF
TGTGCCAGCAGCGGGACAGGGTTTCCTAATGAAAAACTGTTTTTT
>.|TRBJ1-2|.|TRBV4-1
CASSQDVPDYGYTF
TGCGCCAGCAGCCAAGATGTACCGGACTATGGCTACACCTTC
>.|TRBJ2-3|.|TRBV3-1/TRBV3-2
CASSAHTGTLTDTQYF
TGTGCCAGCAGCGCTCATACCGGGACTCTCACAGATACGCAGTATTTT
>once|TRBJ1-2|.|TRBV19
CASSIVSGSSSGYTF
TGTGCCAGTAGTATAGTTTCAGGGTCCTCCAGCGGCTACACCTTC
>.|TRBJ2-1|.|TRBV6-1
CASSEFAGSSYNEQFF
TGTGCCAGCAGTGAGTTCGCGGGGAGCTCCTACAATGAGCAGTTCTTC
>.|TRBJ2-7|.|TRBV4-1
CASSRSQGGAYEQYF
TGCGCCAGCAGCCGAAGTCAGGGGGGCGCCTACGAGCAGTACTTC
>.|TRBJ2-5|.|TRBV5-4
CASSSTGQETQYF
TGTGCCAGCAGCTCCACAGGGCAAGAGACCCAGTACTTC
>once|TRBJ1-5|TRBD1|TRBV15
CATSREVGTDNQPQHF
TGTGCCACCAGCAGAGAGGTTGGGACAGACAATCAGCCCCAGCATTTT
>once|TRBJ1-5|.|TRBV10-3
CAISESSGSQASQPQHF
TGTGCCATCAGTGAGTCGAGTGGGTCTCAGGCGAGCCAGCCCCAGCATTTT
>.|TRBJ1-2|.|TRBV7-6
CASSPDRNYGYTF
TGTGCCAGCAGCCCCGACAGGAACTATGGCTACACCTTC
>.|TRBJ1-2|.|TRBV18
CASSPVFRVISEGENYGYTF
TGTGCCAGCTCACCAGTTTTCAGGGTAATCAGTGAGGGGGAAAACTATGGCTACACCTTC
>.|TRBJ2-3|TRBD2|TRBV2
CASSEASGGQQYF
TGTGCCAGCAGTGAAGCTAGCGGGGGGCAACAGTATTTT
>.|TRBJ2-1|.|TRBV7-9
CASSRVLSSINEQFF
TGTGCCAGCAGCCGGGTCCTCAGCAGTATCAATGAGCAGTTCTTC
>.|TRBJ1-1|.|TRBV2
CASTEGPGLRGSGTEAFF
TGTGCCAGCACGGAGGGCCCGGGCTTACGAGGTTCGGGAACTGAAGCTTTCTTT
>.|TRBJ2-4|TRBD1|TRBV18
CASSLTQGEGKNIQYF
TGTGCCAGCTCTCTTACCCAGGGGGAAGGCAAAAACATTCAGTACTTC
>.|TRBJ2-1|.|TRBV20-1
CSATRSNEQFF
TGCAGTGCTACCCGTTCCAATGAGCAGTTCTTC
>.|TRBJ1-2|.|TRBV5-1
CASSITPGTYGYTF
TGCGCCAGCAGCATAACCCCGGGAACCTATGGCTACACCTTC
>.|TRBJ1-4|.|TRBV2
CASSGLSNEKLFF
TGTGCCAGCAGCGGACTCAGTAATGAAAAACTGTTTTTT
>.|TRBJ2-3|TRBD2|TRBV6-2/TRBV6-3
CASSYSGAGVNTQYF
TGTGCCAGCAGTTACTCGGGCGCGGGGGTAAATACGCAGTATTTT
>.|TRBJ1-1|TRBD1|TRBV7-2
CASSSQGANEAFF
TGTGCCAGCAGCTCACAGGGGGCCAATGAAGCTTTCTTT
>.|TRBJ2-3|.|TRBV5-4
CASSHWTATDTQYF
TGTGCCAGCAGCCATTGGACAGCCACAGATACGCAGTATTTT
>.|TRBJ2-5|.|TRBV24-1
CATSASDSPETQYF
TGTGCCACCAGTGCGTCGGACAGTCCAGAGACCCAGTACTTC
>.|TRBJ1-5|TRBD1|TRBV19
CASSHRGSQPQHF
TGTGCCAGTAGTCACAGGGGTAGTCAGCCCCAGCATTTT
>.|TRBJ2-1|.|TRBV5-1
CASSVSRAPSSNEQFF
TGCGCCAGCAGCGTCAGCAGGGCGCCATCGTCGAATGAGCAGTTCTTC